These 2 T cell receptor beta chains came from one sample sequenced in a study of T cells after yellow fever vaccination. TCRdb re-called the 5' RACE reads through MiXCR, storing one row per CDR3 protein. The sample consists of a few hundred thousand distinct CDR3 sequences, 17% of them appearing once. The specimen comprised PBMCs, sampled about 5 days after the first yellow fever vaccination. The receptors derive from a man aged 18 to 30 who received the YFV17D yellow fever vaccine.

This clonotype was counted a few times. The CDR3 protein is CASSQDSRVTQYF. The CDR3 nucleotides are TGCGCCAGCAGCCAAGATTCGAGAGTTACGCAGTATTTT. The rearrangement links TRBV4-1 to TRBJ2-3; D not certain. The V end was cut by 0 bases, the J end by 8 bases, with 9 bases between. The germline V gene has CDR1 MGHRA and CDR2 YSYEKL. The CDR3 loop spans 13 amino acids.

This clonotype was seen a handful of times. V usage is TRBV20-1 and J usage is TRBJ1-2; 11 positions match TRBD1. The CDR3 loop spans 15 amino acids. After removal of 7 bases from V and 2 bases from J, the junction contained 9 bases not matched to a gene. The germline V gene has CDR1 DFQATT and CDR2 SNEGSKA (reference sequence). The CDR3 is CSVRDRGISNYGYTF. CDR3 nucleotides: TGCAGTGTCAGGGACAGGGGGATTTCGAACTATGGCTACACCTTC.